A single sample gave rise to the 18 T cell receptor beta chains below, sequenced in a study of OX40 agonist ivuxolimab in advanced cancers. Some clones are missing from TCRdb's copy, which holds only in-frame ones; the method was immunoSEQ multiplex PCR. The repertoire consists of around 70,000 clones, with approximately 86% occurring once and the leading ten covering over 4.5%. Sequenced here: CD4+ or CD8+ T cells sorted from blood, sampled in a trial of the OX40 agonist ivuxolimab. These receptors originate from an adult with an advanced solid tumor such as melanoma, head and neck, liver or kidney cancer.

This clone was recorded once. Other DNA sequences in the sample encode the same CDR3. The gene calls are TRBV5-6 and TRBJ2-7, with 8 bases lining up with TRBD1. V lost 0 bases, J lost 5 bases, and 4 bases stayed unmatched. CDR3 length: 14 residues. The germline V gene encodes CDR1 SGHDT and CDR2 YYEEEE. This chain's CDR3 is CASSLGQGLNEQYV. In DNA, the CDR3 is TGTGCCAGCAGCTTGGGACAGGGGTTAAACGAGCAGTACGTC.

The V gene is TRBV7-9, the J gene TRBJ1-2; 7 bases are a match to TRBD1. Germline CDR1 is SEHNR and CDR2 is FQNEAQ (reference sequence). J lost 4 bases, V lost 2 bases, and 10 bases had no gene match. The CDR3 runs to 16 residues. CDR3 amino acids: CASSLSARGRSYGYTF. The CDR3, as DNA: TGTGCCAGCAGCTTATCAGCCAGGGGGAGAAGCTATGGCTACACCTTC. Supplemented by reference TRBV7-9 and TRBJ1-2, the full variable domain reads DTGVSQNPRHKITKRGQNVTFRCDPISEHNRLYWYRQTLGQGPEFLTYFQNEAQLEKSRLLSDRFSAERPKGSFSTLEIQRTEQGDSAMYLCASSLSARGRSYGYTFGSGTRLTVV.

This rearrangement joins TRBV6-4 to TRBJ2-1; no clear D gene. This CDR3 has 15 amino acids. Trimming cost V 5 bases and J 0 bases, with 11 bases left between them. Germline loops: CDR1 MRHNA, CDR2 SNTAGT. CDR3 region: CASSLTESSYNEQFF. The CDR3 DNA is TGTGCCAGCAGTTTGACGGAGAGCTCCTACAATGAGCAGTTCTTC.

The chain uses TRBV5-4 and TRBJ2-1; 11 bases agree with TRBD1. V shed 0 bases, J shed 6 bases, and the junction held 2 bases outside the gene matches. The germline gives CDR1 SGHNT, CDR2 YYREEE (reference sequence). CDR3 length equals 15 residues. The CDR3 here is CASSLGTGGFNEQFF. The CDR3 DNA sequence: TGTGCCAGCAGCTTGGGGACAGGGGGCTTCAATGAGCAGTTCTTC.

CDR3 residues: CASSQNEEKLFF. Here the CDR3 DNA reads TGCGCCAGCAGCCAAAATGAGGAAAAACTGTTTTTT. The chain has TRBV4-1 and TRBJ1-4, with D hard to call. Germline assignment: CDR1 MGHRA and CDR2 YSYEKL. Trimming pared 2 bases from V and 8 bases from J, leaving 6 bases between. This CDR3 is built from 12 residues.

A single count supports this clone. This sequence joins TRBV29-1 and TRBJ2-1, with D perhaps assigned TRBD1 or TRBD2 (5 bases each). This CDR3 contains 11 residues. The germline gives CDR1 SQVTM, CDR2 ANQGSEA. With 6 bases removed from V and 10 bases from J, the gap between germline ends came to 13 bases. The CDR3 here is CSVRTGTEQFF. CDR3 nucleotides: TGCAGCGTCCGGACCGGGACCGAGCAGTTCTTC.

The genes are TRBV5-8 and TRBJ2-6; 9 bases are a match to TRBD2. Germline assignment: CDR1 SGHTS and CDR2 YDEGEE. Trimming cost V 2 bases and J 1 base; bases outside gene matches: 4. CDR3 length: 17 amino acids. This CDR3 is CASSFQRGVSGANVLTF. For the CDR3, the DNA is TGTGCCAGCAGCTTCCAGCGGGGGGTATCTGGGGCCAACGTCCTGACTTTC. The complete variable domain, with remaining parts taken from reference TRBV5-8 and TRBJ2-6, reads EAGVTQSPTHLIKTRGQQATLRCSPISGHTSVYWYQQALGLGLQFLLWYDEGEERNRGNFPPRFSGRQFPNYSSELNVNALELEDSALYLCASSFQRGVSGANVLTFGAGSRLTVL.

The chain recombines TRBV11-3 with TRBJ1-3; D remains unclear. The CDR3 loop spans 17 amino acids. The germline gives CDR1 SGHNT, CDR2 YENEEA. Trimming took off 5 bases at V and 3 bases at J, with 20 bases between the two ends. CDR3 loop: CASSRGPGYKDGNTIYF. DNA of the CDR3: TGTGCCAGCAGCCGTGGGCCAGGCTATAAAGATGGAAACACCATATATTTT.

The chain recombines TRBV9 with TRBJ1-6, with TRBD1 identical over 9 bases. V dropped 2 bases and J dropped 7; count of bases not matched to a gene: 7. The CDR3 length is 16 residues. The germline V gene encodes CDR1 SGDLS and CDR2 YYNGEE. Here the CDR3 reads CASSVRDRALNSPLHF. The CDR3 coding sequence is TGTGCCAGCAGCGTCCGGGACAGGGCGTTAAATTCACCCCTCCACTTT.

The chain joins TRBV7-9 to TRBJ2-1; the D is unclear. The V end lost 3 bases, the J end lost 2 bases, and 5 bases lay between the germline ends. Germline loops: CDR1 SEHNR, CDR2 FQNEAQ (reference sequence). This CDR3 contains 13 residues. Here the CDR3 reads CASSLVAYNEQFF. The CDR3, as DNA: TGTGCCAGCAGCTTGGTCGCCTACAATGAGCAGTTCTTC.

This CDR3 is CASSLLGAKDTQYF. CDR3 nucleotides: TGTGCCAGCAGCCTTCTGGGGGCTAAAGATACGCAGTATTTT. This chain links TRBV28 with TRBJ2-3; maybe TRBD1 (6 bases). Germline lookup yields CDR1 MDHEN and CDR2 SYDVKM. This CDR3 is built from 14 residues. V lost 6 bases and J 5 bases, leaving 15 bases between the germline ends.

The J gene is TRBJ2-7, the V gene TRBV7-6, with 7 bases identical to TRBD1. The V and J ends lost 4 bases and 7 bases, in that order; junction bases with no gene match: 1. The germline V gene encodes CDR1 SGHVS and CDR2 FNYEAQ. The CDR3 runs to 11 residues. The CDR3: CASSSQGEQYF. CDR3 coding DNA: TGTGCCAGCAGCTCACAGGGGGAGCAGTACTTC.

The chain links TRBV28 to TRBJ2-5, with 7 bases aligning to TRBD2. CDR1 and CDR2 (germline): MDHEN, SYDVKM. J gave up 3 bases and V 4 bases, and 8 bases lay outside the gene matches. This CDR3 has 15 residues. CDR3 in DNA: TGTGCCAGCAGTTCTCGAGGGAGGGGCGAAGAGACCCAGTACTTC. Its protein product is CASSSRGRGEETQYF.

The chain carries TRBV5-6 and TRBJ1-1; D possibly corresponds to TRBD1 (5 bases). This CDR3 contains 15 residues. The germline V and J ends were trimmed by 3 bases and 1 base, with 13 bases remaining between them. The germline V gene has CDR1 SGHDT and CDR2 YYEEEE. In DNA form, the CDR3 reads TGTGCCAGCAGCTGGGCTGGGACGGAGAACACTGAAGCTTTCTTT. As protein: CASSWAGTENTEAFF.

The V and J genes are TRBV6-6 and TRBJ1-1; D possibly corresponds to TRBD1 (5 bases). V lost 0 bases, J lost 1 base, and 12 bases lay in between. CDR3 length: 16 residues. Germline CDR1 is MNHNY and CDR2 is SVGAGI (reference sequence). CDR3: CASSYSSPGQNTEAFF. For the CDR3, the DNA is TGTGCCAGCAGTTACTCGAGTCCCGGACAGAACACTGAAGCTTTCTTT.

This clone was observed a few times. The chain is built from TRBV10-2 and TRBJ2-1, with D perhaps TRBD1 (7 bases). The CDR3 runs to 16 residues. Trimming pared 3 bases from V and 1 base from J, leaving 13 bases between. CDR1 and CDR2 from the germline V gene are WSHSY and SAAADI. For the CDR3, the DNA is TGCGCCAGCAGTGACGCCAGGGGGGATTCCTACAATGAGCAGTTCTTC. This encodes CASSDARGDSYNEQFF.

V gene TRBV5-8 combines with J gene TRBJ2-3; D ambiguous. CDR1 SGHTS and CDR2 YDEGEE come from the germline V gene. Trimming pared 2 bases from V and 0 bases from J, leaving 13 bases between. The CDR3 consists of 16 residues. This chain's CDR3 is CASSFRPDTSTDTQYF. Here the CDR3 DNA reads TGTGCCAGCAGCTTTCGGCCGGATACTAGCACAGATACGCAGTATTTT.

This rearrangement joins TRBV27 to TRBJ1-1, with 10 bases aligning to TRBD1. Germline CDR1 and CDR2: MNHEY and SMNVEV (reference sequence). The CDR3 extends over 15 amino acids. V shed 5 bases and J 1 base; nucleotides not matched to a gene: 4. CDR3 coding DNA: TGTGCCAGCAGTCCGGACAGGGGGGGGAACACTGAAGCTTTCTTT. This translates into CASSPDRGGNTEAFF.